One and the same sample provided the 11 T cell receptor beta chains below, sequenced in a study of blood T cell repertoires in COVID-19. Profiling relied on immunoSEQ multiplex PCR, and the TCRdb table lists in-frame clones only, not all of them. The table records roughly 140,000 clones, 65% to 90% of them present only once. The sequenced sample was peripheral blood. These receptors all stem from a human donor in a cohort sampled during active COVID-19.

The chain employs TRBV28 and TRBJ1-3; D is uncertain. This CDR3 is 14 amino acids long. Germline V gives CDR1 MDHEN, CDR2 SYDVKM. The ends were cut back, 3 bases at V and 0 bases at J, with 6 bases in the middle. The CDR3 sequence is CASSLPSSGNTIYF. The DNA for the CDR3 is TGTGCCAGCAGTTTGCCCAGCTCTGGAAACACCATATATTTT.

The gene calls are TRBV6-5 and TRBJ1-1; D gene uncertain. The CDR3 is 14 amino acids. Germline V lookup: CDR1 MNHEY, CDR2 SVGAGI. V gave up 0 bases and J gave up 2 bases, with 7 bases separating them. The chain's CDR3 is CASSYSGRNTEAFF. The DNA for the CDR3 is TGTGCCAGCAGTTACTCGGGGAGAAACACTGAAGCTTTCTTT.

The chain joins TRBV7-8 to TRBJ1-2; D gene unclear. Trimming left V 1 base short and J 2 bases short, with 8 bases between. The CDR3 spans 14 residues. Germline V gene data show CDR1 as SGHVS and CDR2 as FQNEAQ. The CDR3 is CASSLGFRNYGYTF. Written as DNA, the CDR3 is TGTGCCAGCAGCTTAGGATTCAGAAACTATGGCTACACCTTC.

The chain links TRBV3-1 (or the pseudogene TRBV3-2) to TRBJ1-2, with 7 bases lining up with TRBD1. Germline CDR1 reads LGHDT; CDR2 reads YNNKEL (reference sequence). V shed 0 bases and J 8 bases; nucleotides not matched to a gene: 6. CDR3 length: 14 residues. The DNA of the CDR3 is TGTGCCAGCAGCCAAGATTCGACAGGGCTGGGCTACACCTTC. This translates into CASSQDSTGLGYTF.

The V gene is TRBV6-5, the J gene TRBJ1-2; 8 bases align to TRBD1. Germline trimming cut 6 bases from V and 5 bases from J; bases unmatched to any gene: 5. Looked up from germline, CDR1 is MNHEY and CDR2 is SVGAGI. The CDR3 runs 13 residues. The CDR3: CASRTGVGYGYTF. The DNA of the CDR3 is TGTGCCAGCAGGACAGGGGTTGGGTATGGCTACACCTTC.

The gene calls are TRBV4-3 and TRBJ2-3; 11 bases are a match to TRBD2. Germline-derived CDR1 and CDR2 are LGHNA and YSLEER. Trimming cost V 5 bases and J 6 bases; bases outside gene matches: 7. The CDR3 has 15 residues. The CDR3 spells CASSNSGRAYDTQYF. The CDR3 region has the DNA TGCGCCAGCAGCAATAGCGGGAGGGCCTATGATACGCAGTATTTT.

The rearrangement joins TRBV27 to TRBJ2-5; D is undetermined. The CDR3 is 13 amino acids. CDR1 MNHEY and CDR2 SMNVEV come from the germline V gene (reference sequence). Trimming shortened V by 5 bases and J by 0 bases, and 7 bases separated the two germline ends. In DNA, the CDR3 is TGTGCCAGCAGTCCCCTTTACCAAGAGACCCAGTACTTC. As protein: CASSPLYQETQYF.

V and J are TRBV7-8 and TRBJ2-7, with 8 nucleotides matching TRBD2. Per the germline V gene, CDR1 is SGHVS and CDR2 is FQNEAQ. J was trimmed by 3 bases and V by 1 base; bases with no gene match: 2. The CDR3 contains 14 residues. CDR3 in amino acids: CASSLGGRIYEQYF. The DNA of the CDR3 is TGTGCCAGCAGCTTAGGCGGGAGGATCTACGAGCAGTACTTC.

The V call is TRBV7-9, the J call TRBJ1-6, with TRBD1 matching over 7 bases. Trimming took 5 bases from V and 10 from J; bases not matched to a gene: 8. Germline V gives CDR1 SEHNR, CDR2 FQNEAQ (reference sequence). The CDR3 runs 14 residues. The CDR3 sequence is CASSQGVVESPLHF. CDR3 nucleotides: TGTGCCAGCAGCCAGGGGGTAGTAGAGTCACCCCTCCACTTT.

The chain couples TRBV11-2 to TRBJ2-7; 7 bases fit TRBD1. CDR1 SGHAT and CDR2 FQNNGV come from the germline V gene. Unmatched junction bases numbered 9, after V lost 3 bases and J lost 4 bases. This CDR3 is 15 amino acids long. The CDR3 DNA reads TGTGCCAGCAGCTTGGGACAGCTTGGCCTATACGAGCAGTACTTC. The encoded protein is CASSLGQLGLYEQYF.

This chain joins TRBV27 and TRBJ1-6; possible D gene TRBD1, 6 bases. This CDR3 is 17 amino acids long. The ends were cut back, 5 bases at V and 8 bases at J, with 22 bases in the middle. Germline CDR1 reads MNHEY; CDR2 reads SMNVEV (reference sequence). This CDR3 is CASSPLTGRTRYSPLHF. CDR3 bases: TGTGCCAGCAGTCCCCTTACAGGGAGAACTCGCTATTCACCCCTCCACTTT.